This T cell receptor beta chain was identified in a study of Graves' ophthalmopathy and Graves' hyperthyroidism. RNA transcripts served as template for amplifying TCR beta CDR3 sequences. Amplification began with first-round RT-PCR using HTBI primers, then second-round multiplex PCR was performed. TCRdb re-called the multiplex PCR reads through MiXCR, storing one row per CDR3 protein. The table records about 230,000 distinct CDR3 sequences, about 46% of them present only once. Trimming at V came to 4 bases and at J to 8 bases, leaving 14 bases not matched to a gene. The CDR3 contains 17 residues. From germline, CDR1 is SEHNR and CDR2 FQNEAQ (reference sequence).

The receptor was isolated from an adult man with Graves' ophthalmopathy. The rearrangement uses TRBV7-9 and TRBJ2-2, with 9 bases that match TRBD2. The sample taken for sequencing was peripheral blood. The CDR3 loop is CASSSTARGLAIGELFF. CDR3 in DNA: TGTGCCAGCAGCTCCACCGCCCGGGGACTAGCAATTGGGGAGCTGTTTTTT.